Given below is one TCR beta chain in context. Its target antigen remains unknown. Base quality data are lacking; no much larger clone is found one base away. There are 15 amino acids in the CDR3, from cysteine to phenylalanine inclusive. Only the CDR3 region is kept as DNA, spanning 45 bases read in frame from base 1. The trim is 5 bases for V and 3 bases for J, with a gap of 14 bases between the germline ends. Sequencing instrument: Illumina NovaSeq 6000. Using 5'RACE with constant-segment primers, TCRalpha and TCRbeta cDNA libraries were constructed, with sample barcodes and unique molecular identifiers added in the process. RNA was extracted from every sample with Trizol reagent. Amplification of the libraries took two PCR steps, and the second step added a second sample barcode plus Illumina TruSeq adapters. Sequencing of libraries was performed on an Illumina NovaSeq with 2 x 150 bp paired-end reads. The original pipeline was this. Demultiplexing of reads and collapsing into UMI-guided consensus sequences were performed with migec v1.2.7. Using mixcr v2.1.11, the UMI consensuses were aligned to TRA and TRB V and J templates and assembled into clonotypes. A clonotype was counted as expanded or contracted only when both edgeR and NoisET called the clonotype significant, with the noise models trained on biological replicates. For edgeR calls, the cutoffs were a false discovery rate-adjusted p below 0.01 and a log2 fold-change threshold of 1. As an exploratory analysis of dynamics, PCA with hierarchical clustering was applied to max-normalized trajectories of the 1000 most abundant clonotypes. Separately sequenced CD4+ and CD8+ repertoires were used to assign a CD4 or CD8 phenotype to each responding clone. Through fastp at Q25 and MiXCR, TCRdb rebuilt clones from the public reads, retaining in-frame beta chains. CDR3 protein duplicates are merged, each entry listing the most common genes and DNA. The V and J calls were determined by TCRdb, not by the authors. The sample yields roughly 350,000 distinct CDR3 sequences; 20% to 25% were counted once. The ten largest clones add up to around an eighth of the sample.

This sample is drawn from a study of T-cell memory formation after mild COVID-19 (dated by TCRdb to the early 2020s). General notes on the study: TCR sequence clusters from the two donors were found to be largely donor specific. Two young, previously healthy adult volunteers, one female and one male, were included in the cohort. T-cell clones expanding and contracting after mild COVID-19 in two donors were tracked by longitudinal TCRalpha and TCRbeta repertoire sequencing. The research as a whole found: Contracting CD4+ clones were found mainly in CM and EM memory subsets, while CD8+ clones were enriched in EMRA. The detection of some responding clones in pre-infection memory suggests that pre-existing cross-reactive memory T cells joined the SARS-CoV-2 response. Clones contracting from day 15 to 85 had balanced CD4/CD8 phenotypes, while a second wave expanding from day 15 to 37 was biased towards CD4+. Only a couple of mild cases were covered in the study, and larger cohorts including severe cases with pre-infection samples were considered necessary. The second-wave clones that peaked on day 37 were not confirmed to be SARS-CoV-2 specific.

Ficoll-Paque density gradient centrifugation was used to isolate PBMCs. The sequenced sample consisted of PBMCs or a T cell subset sorted from them (not recorded which). The source is an adult woman who had mild COVID-19 (a few samples of this study predate the infection). The sample titles of this study are shuffled in the database, so cell type and time point are left out; the donor was told from shared clones. This chain is built from TRBV12-3 or TRBV12-4 and TRBJ1-5, with the D gene not confidently named. The CDR3 protein is CASSPDGPTNQPQHF. The bases are TGTGCCAGCAGTCCCGACGGACCGACCAATCAGCCCCAGCATTTT.